The TCR beta chain described here comes from a study of cytomegalovirus exposure and HLA in healthy donors. The wider study: Some 87 million unique TCRs from HLA-typed donors were held in an early release of data. Study outcomes and limitations: As a later analysis showed, several of the most significant clusters appeared to be linked to common viral pathogens. Later on, a genetic analysis was performed. It linked a missense variant in DCLRE1C with V- and J-gene trimming of TCR beta. In a later analysis, HLA-associated beta chains showed higher expansion and lower generation probabilities than comparable chains.

For this clone: Its antigen is not identified.

The CDR3 is 16 amino acids. V was shortened by 2 bases and J by 4 bases, with 15 bases between the two germline ends. In germline, CDR1 is KGHSH, CDR2 LQKENI. Primers included in the PCR were 60 Vbeta and 13 Jbeta primers. Produced via immunoSEQ multiplex PCR; TCRdb's table is partial and in-frame only. The data hold fewer than 200,000 clones, with about two thirds observed a single time. Material: PBMCs. This TCR was recovered from a woman aged 18 to 35 in good health and CMV-seropositive. The J gene is TRBJ2-1, the V gene TRBV18; the D gene is possibly TRBD2 (6 bases). The CDR3 reads CASSPFSGHNYNEQFF. CDR3 nucleotide sequence: TGTGCCAGCTCACCATTTAGCGGACACAATTACAATGAGCAGTTCTTC.